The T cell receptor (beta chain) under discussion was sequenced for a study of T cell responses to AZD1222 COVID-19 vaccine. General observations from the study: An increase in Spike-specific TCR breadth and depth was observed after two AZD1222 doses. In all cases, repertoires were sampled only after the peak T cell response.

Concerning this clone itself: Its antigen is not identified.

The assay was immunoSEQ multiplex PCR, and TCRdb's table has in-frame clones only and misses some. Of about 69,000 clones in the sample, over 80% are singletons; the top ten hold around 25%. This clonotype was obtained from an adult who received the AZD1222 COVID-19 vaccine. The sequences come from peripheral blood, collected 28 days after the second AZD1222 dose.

The CDR3 DNA is TGTGCCAGCAGTTCCATAGCAGATACGCAGTATTTT. This gives the protein CASSSIADTQYF. The V call is TRBV2, the J call TRBJ2-3; D not certain. Trimming shortened V by 5 bases and J by 4 bases, and 7 bases separated the two germline ends. CDR1 SNHLY and CDR2 FYNNEI come from the germline V gene. CDR3 length equals 12 residues.